These T cell receptor beta chains were read from a single sample in a study of CD8+ T cells in alopecia areata. TCRdb's table, derived via immunoSEQ multiplex PCR, lists solely in-frame clones and lacks some. This sample has about 120,000 clones, with 58% found just once. The sample was CD8+ T cells sorted from blood, taken at week 4, from a patient treated with tofacitinib. Receptor source: a human donor with alopecia areata. CDR3s include the opening cysteine and the closing phenylalanine or tryptophan. Fields, in order: CDR3 DNA, CDR3 protein, J gene, V gene, clone size, D gene. A D gene is named only where the DNA matches it firmly. Part of the rows lack a size; the others show once, few, many or a class for expanded clones.

CDR3nt: TGTGCCAGCACCAGGGAAAGCACAGATACGCAGTATTTT
CDR3aa: CASTRESTDTQYF
j_gene: TRBJ2-3
v_gene: TRBV13
abundance: .
d_gene: .

CDR3nt: TGTGCCTGGAGTGTAAGCGGTGAAGCTTTCTTT
CDR3aa: CAWSVSGEAFF
j_gene: TRBJ1-1
v_gene: TRBV30
abundance: .
d_gene: .

CDR3nt: TGCGCCAGCAGCTTACCCGGGACAGGGTATGGCTACACCTTC
CDR3aa: CASSLPGTGYGYTF
j_gene: TRBJ1-2
v_gene: TRBV5-1
abundance: .
d_gene: TRBD1

CDR3nt: TGTGCCAGCAGCCGAGGGCCTTTTCAGAGCCGGGACATTCAGTACTTC
CDR3aa: CASSRGPFQSRDIQYF
j_gene: TRBJ2-4
v_gene: TRBV7-9
abundance: .
d_gene: .

CDR3nt: TGTGCCTGGAGTGTACTCCAGGGACCCCAGCCCCAGCATTTT
CDR3aa: CAWSVLQGPQPQHF
j_gene: TRBJ1-5
v_gene: TRBV30
abundance: .
d_gene: .

CDR3nt: TGTGCCAGCAGCCCCTCGGGACAGTCCTACGAGCAGTACTTC
CDR3aa: CASSPSGQSYEQYF
j_gene: TRBJ2-7
v_gene: TRBV7-2
abundance: .
d_gene: TRBD1

CDR3nt: TGTGCCAGCAGCTGGGGAATGGGGCGAGAAGAGACCCAGTACTTC
CDR3aa: CASSWGMGREETQYF
j_gene: TRBJ2-5
v_gene: TRBV7-9
abundance: .
d_gene: .

CDR3nt: TGTGCCCGGGACATAGGGGATGGCTACACCTTC
CDR3aa: CARDIGDGYTF
j_gene: TRBJ1-2
v_gene: TRBV30
abundance: once
d_gene: .

CDR3nt: TGCGCCAGCAGCCATGGCGATACGCAGTATTTT
CDR3aa: CASSHGDTQYF
j_gene: TRBJ2-3
v_gene: TRBV4-1
abundance: .
d_gene: .

CDR3nt: TGTGCCAGCAGCACCCCTACCAGGGAGCAGTTCTTC
CDR3aa: CASSTPTREQFF
j_gene: TRBJ2-1
v_gene: TRBV7-8
abundance: .
d_gene: .

CDR3nt: TGCAGCGATAGCGGGGTAGAGACCCAGTACTTC
CDR3aa: CSDSGVETQYF
j_gene: TRBJ2-5
v_gene: TRBV29-1
abundance: once
d_gene: TRBD2

CDR3nt: TGTGCCAGCAGCGTAGTGGCAGCCTATGGCTACACCTTC
CDR3aa: CASSVVAAYGYTF
j_gene: TRBJ1-2
v_gene: TRBV9
abundance: .
d_gene: .

CDR3nt: TGTGCCAGCAGCTTAGAGTTCGGGGAGAAAGGGGAAAAACTGTTTTTT
CDR3aa: CASSLEFGEKGEKLFF
j_gene: TRBJ1-4
v_gene: TRBV7-9
abundance: few
d_gene: .

CDR3nt: TGTGCCAGCAGCTTAGCGGTTTGGGGCAACGAGCAGTACTTC
CDR3aa: CASSLAVWGNEQYF
j_gene: TRBJ2-7
v_gene: TRBV7-2
abundance: .
d_gene: .

CDR3nt: TGTGCCAGCAGCGTATGGGCTGTGGAGAATGAGCAGTTCTTC
CDR3aa: CASSVWAVENEQFF
j_gene: TRBJ2-1
v_gene: TRBV9
abundance: few
d_gene: .

CDR3nt: TGTGCCAGCAGTAATCAGGGTTACGAGCAGTACTTC
CDR3aa: CASSNQGYEQYF
j_gene: TRBJ2-7
v_gene: TRBV6-6
abundance: .
d_gene: .

CDR3nt: TGTGCCAGCAGCTTACTATACGCGACAGTCGCCGGTGGCTACACCTTC
CDR3aa: CASSLLYATVAGGYTF
j_gene: TRBJ1-2
v_gene: TRBV7-8
abundance: .
d_gene: .

CDR3nt: TGTGCCAGCAGTTACTCGACAGGGGGTGGGAACATTCAGTACTTC
CDR3aa: CASSYSTGGGNIQYF
j_gene: TRBJ2-4
v_gene: TRBV6-5
abundance: .
d_gene: TRBD1

CDR3nt: TGTGCCAGCAGTTTAAGTACTTGGGGGAATAATTCACCCCTCCACTTT
CDR3aa: CASSLSTWGNNSPLHF
j_gene: TRBJ1-6
v_gene: TRBV27
abundance: few
d_gene: .

CDR3nt: TGTGCCTGGAGTGCTGAGAGTAACTATGGCTACACCTTC
CDR3aa: CAWSAESNYGYTF
j_gene: TRBJ1-2
v_gene: TRBV30
abundance: .
d_gene: .

CDR3nt: TGTGCCTGGAGTCCTATCCATAACTATGGCTACACCTTC
CDR3aa: CAWSPIHNYGYTF
j_gene: TRBJ1-2
v_gene: TRBV30
abundance: .
d_gene: .

CDR3nt: TGTGCCAGCAGTGCTCTAGCTCTTTACAATGAGCAGTTCTTC
CDR3aa: CASSALALYNEQFF
j_gene: TRBJ2-1
v_gene: TRBV2
abundance: .
d_gene: .

CDR3nt: TGTGCCTGGAGCGAAACAGGGAGTGCTCGGGAGACCCAGTACTTC
CDR3aa: CAWSETGSARETQYF
j_gene: TRBJ2-5
v_gene: TRBV30
abundance: .
d_gene: .

CDR3nt: TGCAGCGTTGTAGCCAATGAGCAGTTCTTC
CDR3aa: CSVVANEQFF
j_gene: TRBJ2-1
v_gene: TRBV29-1
abundance: few
d_gene: .

CDR3nt: TGTGCCAGCAGTTTATCTCTCCGGACAGGGGTTGCCTACGAGCAGTACTTC
CDR3aa: CASSLSLRTGVAYEQYF
j_gene: TRBJ2-7
v_gene: TRBV27
abundance: .
d_gene: TRBD1

CDR3nt: TGTGCCAGCAGCACAGATGACACTGAAGCTTTCTTT
CDR3aa: CASSTDDTEAFF
j_gene: TRBJ1-1
v_gene: TRBV7-6
abundance: .
d_gene: .

CDR3nt: TGTGCCAGCAGCTCCTGGACAGGGATGGACACTGAAGCTTTCTTT
CDR3aa: CASSSWTGMDTEAFF
j_gene: TRBJ1-1
v_gene: TRBV5-6
abundance: .
d_gene: TRBD1

CDR3nt: TGTGCCAGCCTCCTGGGGTACCGGGCTTTCTTT
CDR3aa: CASLLGYRAFF
j_gene: TRBJ1-1
v_gene: TRBV27
abundance: .
d_gene: .

CDR3nt: TGTGCCAGCAGCCCGGGAGTTGCTAATGAAAAACTGTTTTTT
CDR3aa: CASSPGVANEKLFF
j_gene: TRBJ1-4
v_gene: TRBV14
abundance: few
d_gene: .

CDR3nt: TGCAGCGTTGAAGTGAACACTGAAGCTTTCTTT
CDR3aa: CSVEVNTEAFF
j_gene: TRBJ1-1
v_gene: TRBV29-1
abundance: .
d_gene: .

CDR3nt: TGCAGCGCCAAAAAGACTAGCGGGTACTACGAGCAGTACTTC
CDR3aa: CSAKKTSGYYEQYF
j_gene: TRBJ2-7
v_gene: TRBV29-1
abundance: .
d_gene: TRBD2

CDR3nt: TGTGCCAGCAGCCTTTTCCAAATCGGGGCCGGGGAGCTGTTTTTT
CDR3aa: CASSLFQIGAGELFF
j_gene: TRBJ2-2
v_gene: TRBV5-6
abundance: .
d_gene: .

CDR3nt: TGTGCCAGCAGTGAGTTGGAAACGGCGGGGGTGCAGCCCCAGCATTTT
CDR3aa: CASSELETAGVQPQHF
j_gene: TRBJ1-5
v_gene: TRBV2
abundance: .
d_gene: .

CDR3nt: TGCAGCGTTGAAGATCCAGAGGGCAGACAAGAGACCCAGTACTTC
CDR3aa: CSVEDPEGRQETQYF
j_gene: TRBJ2-5
v_gene: TRBV29-1
abundance: .
d_gene: .

CDR3nt: TGTGCCAGCAGTTACTCGAGTGACAGGGGCACAGATACGCAGTATTTT
CDR3aa: CASSYSSDRGTDTQYF
j_gene: TRBJ2-3
v_gene: TRBV6-5
abundance: few
d_gene: TRBD1

CDR3nt: TGCGCCAGCAGTCAATCGACAGTGGAAAGCAATCAGCCCCAGCATTTT
CDR3aa: CASSQSTVESNQPQHF
j_gene: TRBJ1-5
v_gene: TRBV23-1
abundance: .
d_gene: .

CDR3nt: TGTGCCAGCAGCTCACGGGCGGAGGAGACCCAGTACTTC
CDR3aa: CASSSRAEETQYF
j_gene: TRBJ2-5
v_gene: TRBV5-4
abundance: few
d_gene: .

CDR3nt: TGTGCCAGCAGCGACAGCGGGACCGGGGAGCTGTTTTTT
CDR3aa: CASSDSGTGELFF
j_gene: TRBJ2-2
v_gene: TRBV7-9
abundance: .
d_gene: .

CDR3nt: TGCAGCGTTGAAGGAGGTGGGACGGAGGGGGCGATGGGCACAGATACGCAGTATTTT
CDR3aa: CSVEGGGTEGAMGTDTQYF
j_gene: TRBJ2-3
v_gene: TRBV29-1
abundance: .
d_gene: .

CDR3nt: TGTGCCAGCAGCGGGGGGACTAGCGGCTACAATGAGCAGTTCTTC
CDR3aa: CASSGGTSGYNEQFF
j_gene: TRBJ2-1
v_gene: TRBV27
abundance: .
d_gene: TRBD2

CDR3nt: TGTGCCTGGATGGCGGGGGAGCTGTTTTTT
CDR3aa: CAWMAGELFF
j_gene: TRBJ2-2
v_gene: TRBV30
abundance: .
d_gene: .